This is a list of T cell receptor beta chains from one sample in a study of T cell repertoires in cytomegalovirus infection. TCRdb reanalysed the reads using MiXCR and keeps one entry per CDR3 protein. Of some 130,000 distinct CDR3 sequences listed, roughly a third were seen once; the top ten hold 45% to 55%. These receptors have no identified antigens. The sequencing used CD8+ T cells from cultured PBMCs, collected from culture after CMV antigen stimulation. These receptor sequences come from a human donor in good health (CMV status not recorded). Some clones in this sample may be carry-over from other donors' samples. The CDR3 runs from the conserved cysteine through the conserved F or W. A D gene is named only where the DNA matches it firmly. Not all rows give a size; the values are once, few, many and, for expanded clones, a class.

>.|TRBD1|TRBJ1-3|TRBV2
CATMPFKTGGVGNTIYF
TGTGCCACCATGCCCTTCAAAACAGGGGGGGTTGGAAACACCATATATTTT
>.|.|TRBJ1-2|TRBV12-3/TRBV12-4
CASSFRNGNYGYTF
TGTGCCAGCAGTTTTCGAAACGGAAACTATGGCTACACCTTC
>.|TRBD2|TRBJ2-3|TRBV5-4
CASSLTSGGRGTDTQYF
TGTGCCAGCAGCTTAACTAGCGGGGGACGTGGTACAGATACGCAGTATTTT
>few|.|TRBJ1-1|TRBV2
CASSESRRGNTEAFF
TGTGCCAGCAGTGAAAGTCGGCGGGGGAACACTGAAGCTTTCTTT
>few|TRBD2|TRBJ2-1|TRBV4-1
CASSQDGGSGGESYNEQFF
TGCGCCAGCAGCCAAGATGGGGGTAGCGGGGGCGAATCCTACAATGAGCAGTTCTTC
>.|TRBD2|TRBJ2-6|TRBV7-6
CASSSPGGGYSGANVLTF
TGTGCCAGCAGCTCCCCGGGAGGGGGATACTCTGGGGCCAACGTCCTGACTTTC
>.|.|TRBJ1-5|TRBV29-1
CSAMNGYGNQPQHF
TGCAGCGCGATGAACGGGTATGGAAATCAGCCCCAGCATTTT
>.|.|TRBJ1-2|TRBV12-3/TRBV12-4
CASTSGGINYGYTF
TGTGCCAGCACCTCCGGAGGGATCAACTATGGCTACACCTTC
>.|.|TRBJ2-1|TRBV27
CASSLSAGEQFF
TGTGCCAGCAGTTTATCAGCGGGTGAGCAGTTCTTC
>many|.|TRBJ1-1|TRBV20-1
CSAREMGEAFF
TGCAGTGCTAGAGAGATGGGTGAAGCTTTCTTT
>many|.|TRBJ2-5|TRBV7-9
CASSSGRQETQYF
TGTGCCAGCAGTTCGGGACGACAAGAGACCCAGTACTTC
>many|.|TRBJ2-7|TRBV7-9
CASSLIPGAGYEQYF
TGTGCCAGCAGCTTAATTCCGGGGGCGGGCTACGAGCAGTACTTC
>.|TRBD1|TRBJ1-1|TRBV9
CASSVGKGGPNTEAFF
TGTGCCAGCAGCGTAGGCAAAGGGGGCCCGAACACTGAAGCTTTCTTT
>once|.|TRBJ1-2|TRBV7-9
CASTPGSRDYGYTF
TGTGCCAGCACCCCGGGCAGCCGGGACTATGGCTACACCTTC
>.|TRBD2|TRBJ2-1|TRBV12-3/TRBV12-4
CASSPEGRGDPYNEQFF
TGTGCCAGCAGCCCGGAAGGACGGGGGGATCCATACAATGAGCAGTTCTTC
>.|TRBD1|TRBJ2-7|TRBV5-4
CASSFGDSPYEQYF
TGTGCCAGCAGCTTCGGGGACAGCCCCTACGAGCAGTACTTC
>.|.|TRBJ1-5|TRBV7-8
CASSRSQASNQPQHF
TGTGCCAGCAGCAGATCACAGGCTAGCAATCAGCCCCAGCATTTT
>few|TRBD1|TRBJ1-5|TRBV25-1
CASSDMTGGNQPQHF
TGTGCCAGCAGTGACATGACAGGGGGAAATCAGCCCCAGCATTTT